The rows below give T cell receptor beta chains drawn from one sample of a study of shared clonotypes between healthy human individuals. Measured with immunoSEQ multiplex PCR; TCRdb has only the in-frame clones, and not every one. The sample carries more than 150,000 clones, about 93% recorded once. Sequencing was carried out using naive CD4+ T cells sorted from blood. These receptors originate from a woman aged 25-40 years in good health. Each CDR3 is given with its conserved first and last residue. D genes are given only for firm matches. The size field is filled for only some rows; it gives once, few, many or a size class.

>.|TRBV18|TRBJ1-5|.
CASSPPDQPQHF
TGTGCCAGCTCACCACCGGATCAGCCCCAGCATTTT
>.|TRBV25-1|TRBJ2-1|.
CASSEFVSPHEQFF
TGTGCCAGCAGTGAATTTGTTAGCCCCCATGAGCAGTTCTTC
>.|TRBV23-1|TRBJ1-5|.
CARRRQPQHF
TGCGCCAGAAGACGCCAGCCCCAGCATTTT
>.|TRBV5-8|TRBJ2-3|TRBD2
CASSSSSGIGTDTQYF
TGTGCCAGCAGCTCGTCTAGCGGGATCGGCACAGATACGCAGTATTTT
>.|TRBV18|TRBJ2-6|.
CASSQQVSGANVLTF
TGTGCCAGCTCGCAACAGGTTTCTGGGGCCAACGTCCTGACTTTC
>.|TRBV28|TRBJ1-1|.
CASSSDPRRDIEYTEAFF
TGTGCCAGCAGTTCTGACCCCCGCCGGGACATCGAATACACTGAAGCTTTCTTT
>.|TRBV18|TRBJ1-4|.
CASSPLSGGLNEKLFF
TGTGCCAGCTCACCGCTCTCCGGAGGACTTAATGAAAAACTGTTTTTT
>.|TRBV30|TRBJ1-5|.
CAWSQGIGGKIYQPQHF
TGTGCCTGGAGCCAAGGGATAGGTGGGAAGATTTATCAGCCCCAGCATTTT
>.|TRBV28|TRBJ1-1|.
CASSLPVGGRGNTEAFF
TGTGCCAGCAGTTTACCCGTGGGGGGCAGGGGGAACACTGAAGCTTTCTTT
>.|TRBV5-4|TRBJ2-7|TRBD2
CASSGAGGLAGVAEQYF
TGTGCCAGCAGCGGAGCCGGGGGACTAGCGGGAGTGGCCGAGCAGTACTTC
>.|TRBV5-1|TRBJ2-7|.
CASSLGALYEQYF
TGCGCCAGCAGCTTGGGGGCACTCTACGAGCAGTACTTC
>.|TRBV7-9|TRBJ2-6|.
CASSLWQGGSGANVLTF
TGTGCCAGCAGCTTATGGCAGGGAGGCTCTGGGGCCAACGTCCTGACTTTC
>.|TRBV28|TRBJ2-7|.
CASNSGTLLRREQYF
TGTGCCAGCAATTCCGGGACACTCTTGCGGCGCGAGCAGTACTTC
>.|TRBV6-6|TRBJ2-7|TRBD2
CASTSASGLSYEQYF
TGTGCCAGCACCTCGGCTAGCGGGCTCTCCTACGAGCAGTACTTC
>.|TRBV29-1|TRBJ2-1|TRBD2
CSGGLAGPYNEQFF
TGCAGCGGCGGACTAGCGGGACCTTACAATGAGCAGTTCTTC
>.|TRBV19|TRBJ1-5|TRBD1
CASSITGDQPQHF
TGTGCCAGTAGTATAACAGGGGATCAGCCCCAGCATTTT
>.|TRBV18|TRBJ2-5|.
CASSPSQSQETQYF
TGTGCCAGCTCACCTAGCCAGAGCCAAGAGACCCAGTACTTC
>.|TRBV27|TRBJ2-4|TRBD2
CASTPKAGGPRNIQYF
TGTGCCAGCACCCCTAAAGCGGGAGGGCCGCGAAACATTCAGTACTTC
>once|TRBV29-1|TRBJ2-7|.
CSVEGARHEQYF
TGCAGCGTTGAAGGTGCCCGACACGAGCAGTACTTC
>few|TRBV5-1|TRBJ2-7|.
CASSLGDWEQYF
TGCGCCAGCAGCTTGGGGGATTGGGAGCAGTACTTC
>.|TRBV28|TRBJ1-1|.
CASWNLVPPEAFF
TGTGCCAGCTGGAATCTGGTCCCCCCTGAAGCTTTCTTT
>once|TRBV5-1|TRBJ2-2|TRBD1
CASSLGAGVGQLSTGELFF
TGCGCCAGCAGCTTGGGGGCTGGTGTGGGACAGTTATCCACCGGGGAGCTGTTTTTT
>.|TRBV6-5|TRBJ1-3|.
CASSRETWGNTIYF
TGTGCCAGCAGTAGGGAGACCTGGGGAAACACCATATATTTT
>.|TRBV30|TRBJ2-7|TRBD1
CAWSTGAFYEQYF
TGTGCCTGGTCGACAGGGGCATTCTACGAGCAGTACTTC
>.|TRBV6-1|TRBJ2-7|.
CASSENGVRVDEQYF
TGTGCCAGCAGTGAGAATGGAGTCAGGGTAGACGAGCAGTACTTC
>.|TRBV6-4|TRBJ2-3|TRBD2
CASRAGVGTDTQYF
TGTGCCAGCCGAGCGGGAGTGGGCACAGATACGCAGTATTTT
>.|TRBV10-3|TRBJ2-2|TRBD2
CAISGLLLAGAHTGELFF
TGTGCCATCAGTGGTCTTCTGCTAGCGGGAGCCCACACCGGGGAGCTGTTTTTT
>.|TRBV28|TRBJ1-1|TRBD1
CASSEEQGANTEAFF
TGTGCCAGCAGTGAAGAACAGGGGGCGAACACTGAAGCTTTCTTT
>.|TRBV18|TRBJ2-7|.
CASSTNRQEEQYF
TGTGCCAGCTCAACGAACAGGCAGGAAGAGCAGTACTTC
>.|TRBV29-1|TRBJ2-3|.
CSVGPRLLDTQYF
TGCAGCGTGGGACCCCGACTCCTCGATACGCAGTATTTT
>.|TRBV4-1|TRBJ2-5|TRBD1
CASSQSGQGAGETQYF
TGCGCCAGCAGCCAGTCGGGACAGGGGGCAGGAGAGACCCAGTACTTC
>.|TRBV5-6|TRBJ1-3|.
CASSLVGAGGNTIYF
TGTGCCAGCAGCTTGGTGGGGGCAGGCGGAAACACCATATATTTT
>.|TRBV10-3|TRBJ2-3|TRBD2
CATKAGLAGATDTQYF
TGTGCCACCAAGGCGGGGCTAGCGGGAGCAACAGATACGCAGTATTTT
>.|TRBV7-2|TRBJ2-7|TRBD2
CASSLAMDSGGISYEQYF
TGTGCCAGCAGCTTAGCTATGGATAGCGGGGGGATCTCCTACGAGCAGTACTTC
>once|TRBV7-8|TRBJ2-5|TRBD2
CASSLALGGRAIETQYF
TGTGCCAGCAGCTTAGCGCTGGGCGGGAGGGCCATAGAGACCCAGTACTTC
>once|TRBV19|TRBJ2-7|TRBD2
CASSIVAGGPKEQYF
TGTGCCAGTAGTATTGTAGCGGGAGGGCCAAAAGAGCAGTACTTC
>.|TRBV5-4|TRBJ2-1|TRBD1
CASSLRTGGRDEQFF
TGTGCCAGCAGCTTGCGCACAGGGGGCAGGGATGAGCAGTTCTTC
>.|TRBV6-1|TRBJ1-2|TRBD1
CASSRDRGDGYTF
TGTGCCAGCAGCAGGGACAGGGGGGATGGCTACACCTTC
>.|TRBV10-3|TRBJ2-2|.
CAISETTGNTGELFF
TGTGCCATCAGTGAGACCACAGGGAACACCGGGGAGCTGTTTTTT
>.|TRBV10-1|TRBJ1-3|.
CASSEDPDPRPGNTIYF
TGCGCCAGCAGTGAGGACCCCGACCCAAGGCCTGGAAACACCATATATTTT
>.|TRBV27|TRBJ2-7|.
CASRGQYPYEQYF
TGTGCCAGCAGAGGACAGTATCCCTACGAGCAGTACTTC
>few|TRBV5-4|TRBJ2-7|TRBD2
CASSLGIAGAYHEQYF
TGTGCCAGCAGCCTGGGCATTGCGGGAGCGTATCACGAGCAGTACTTC
>.|TRBV19|TRBJ2-6|.
CASSISRGPSGANVLTF
TGTGCCAGTAGTATCTCCCGAGGGCCCTCTGGGGCCAACGTCCTGACTTTC
>.|TRBV28|TRBJ1-1|.
CASRGADGQNTEAFF
TGTGCCAGCAGGGGAGCGGACGGACAGAACACTGAAGCTTTCTTT
>once|TRBV27|TRBJ2-7|.
CASSPATSSASYEQYF
TGTGCCAGCAGCCCAGCGACTAGTTCCGCCTCCTACGAGCAGTACTTC
>.|TRBV7-9|TRBJ2-3|.
CASSRGFTDTQYF
TGTGCCAGCAGCCGCGGCTTCACAGATACGCAGTATTTT
>.|TRBV5-5|TRBJ2-7|.
CASSPGVVGEQYF
TGTGCCAGCAGCCCAGGGGTGGTGGGCGAGCAGTACTTC
>.|TRBV18|TRBJ2-7|TRBD2
CASSPLGLVEREQYF
TGTGCCAGCTCACCACTGGGACTAGTCGAACGCGAGCAGTACTTC